These T cell receptor beta chains were read from a single sample in a study of blood T cell repertoires in COVID-19. Repertoires were generated with immunoSEQ multiplex PCR, while TCRdb's copy carries only in-frame clones and drops some. The table records around 270,000 clones, more than 85% of them present only once. The sequenced material came from peripheral blood. The receptors come from a person aged 18 to 30 with COVID-19, enrolled during active disease. CDR3s include the opening cysteine and the closing phenylalanine or tryptophan. Fields, in order: CDR3 protein, CDR3 DNA, D gene, CDR3 length, V gene, clone size, J gene. The D gene is left open where the match is weak. Where a row states a size, it is once, few, many or the class of an expanded clone; other rows omit it.

cdr3_aa: CASSPWERASSGELFF; cdr3_nt: TGTGCCAGCTCACCATGGGAGAGGGCATCGTCCGGGGAGCTGTTTTTT; d_call: -; cdr3_length: 16; v_call: TRBV18; clone_size: -; j_call: TRBJ2-2
cdr3_aa: CASSQDRREGWDIQYF; cdr3_nt: TGCGCCAGCAGCCAAGACCGGCGGGAGGGATGGGACATTCAGTACTTC; d_call: TRBD2; cdr3_length: 16; v_call: TRBV4-1; clone_size: once; j_call: TRBJ2-4
cdr3_aa: CASSDGVTDTQYF; cdr3_nt: TGCGCCAGCAGTGACGGGGTCACAGATACGCAGTATTTT; d_call: -; cdr3_length: 13; v_call: TRBV10-1; clone_size: once; j_call: TRBJ2-3
cdr3_aa: CASSFSQTEAFF; cdr3_nt: TGTGCCAGCAGTTTCTCCCAGACTGAAGCTTTCTTT; d_call: -; cdr3_length: 12; v_call: TRBV12-3/TRBV12-4; clone_size: -; j_call: TRBJ1-1
cdr3_aa: CASSLSRTGGSQPQHF; cdr3_nt: TGCGCCAGCAGCTTAAGTCGAACAGGGGGAAGTCAGCCCCAGCATTTT; d_call: TRBD1; cdr3_length: 16; v_call: TRBV5-1; clone_size: -; j_call: TRBJ1-5
cdr3_aa: CASSERDEAFF; cdr3_nt: TGTGCCAGCAGTGAACGAGATGAAGCTTTCTTT; d_call: -; cdr3_length: 11; v_call: TRBV2; clone_size: -; j_call: TRBJ1-1
cdr3_aa: CASSPGAASNYGYTF; cdr3_nt: TGTGCCAGCTCACCAGGGGCAGCTTCTAACTATGGCTACACCTTC; d_call: -; cdr3_length: 15; v_call: TRBV18; clone_size: -; j_call: TRBJ1-2
cdr3_aa: CASSQKTGFEQYF; cdr3_nt: TGCGCCAGCAGCCAAAAGACAGGGTTCGAGCAGTACTTC; d_call: TRBD1; cdr3_length: 13; v_call: TRBV4-1; clone_size: -; j_call: TRBJ2-7
cdr3_aa: CASSQDGTTGTGTEQYF; cdr3_nt: TGCGCCAGCAGCCAAGATGGGACCACCGGGACAGGGACAGAGCAGTACTTC; d_call: TRBD1; cdr3_length: 17; v_call: TRBV4-1; clone_size: -; j_call: TRBJ2-7
cdr3_aa: CASSLTPTGKGTEAFF; cdr3_nt: TGTGCCAGCAGCTTAACCCCGACAGGAAAAGGTACTGAAGCTTTCTTT; d_call: -; cdr3_length: 16; v_call: TRBV7-3; clone_size: -; j_call: TRBJ1-1
cdr3_aa: CASSVAGGRNEQFF; cdr3_nt: TGTGCCAGCAGCGTAGCGGGAGGTCGCAATGAGCAGTTCTTC; d_call: TRBD2; cdr3_length: 14; v_call: TRBV9; clone_size: -; j_call: TRBJ2-1
cdr3_aa: CASRKTGGDLYGYTF; cdr3_nt: TGTGCCAGTAGGAAAACAGGGGGCGATCTCTATGGCTACACCTTC; d_call: TRBD1; cdr3_length: 15; v_call: TRBV19; clone_size: -; j_call: TRBJ1-2
cdr3_aa: CASSSGLGHTEQFF; cdr3_nt: TGTGCCAGCAGCTCGGGACTGGGGCATACTGAGCAGTTCTTC; d_call: -; cdr3_length: 14; v_call: TRBV7-9; clone_size: -; j_call: TRBJ2-1
cdr3_aa: CSVERGGDVAFF; cdr3_nt: TGCAGCGTTGAAAGGGGAGGGGATGTTGCTTTCTTT; d_call: -; cdr3_length: 12; v_call: TRBV29-1; clone_size: -; j_call: TRBJ1-1
cdr3_aa: CASLLSSLGDRQETQYF; cdr3_nt: TGTGCCAGCCTTCTTAGCAGCCTAGGGGATAGGCAAGAGACCCAGTACTTC; d_call: -; cdr3_length: 17; v_call: TRBV11-2; clone_size: once; j_call: TRBJ2-5
cdr3_aa: CASRGQGTAGNTIYF; cdr3_nt: TGTGCCAGCCGGGGACAGGGGACGGCTGGAAACACCATATATTTT; d_call: TRBD1; cdr3_length: 15; v_call: TRBV19; clone_size: -; j_call: TRBJ1-3
cdr3_aa: CASSRGLRDTEAFF; cdr3_nt: TGTGCCAGTTCCAGGGGGCTAAGGGACACTGAAGCTTTCTTT; d_call: TRBD1; cdr3_length: 14; v_call: TRBV18; clone_size: -; j_call: TRBJ1-1
cdr3_aa: CASSQEEDRVETQYF; cdr3_nt: TGTGCCAGCAGCCAAGAGGAGGACAGGGTTGAGACCCAGTACTTC; d_call: TRBD1; cdr3_length: 15; v_call: TRBV4-2; clone_size: -; j_call: TRBJ2-5
cdr3_aa: CASSLLTGKNTEAFF; cdr3_nt: TGTGCCAGCAGTTTGCTTACAGGGAAGAACACTGAAGCTTTCTTT; d_call: -; cdr3_length: 15; v_call: TRBV11-2; clone_size: -; j_call: TRBJ1-1
cdr3_aa: CASSRDREYEQYF; cdr3_nt: TGTGCCAGCAGCCGGGACAGGGAATACGAGCAGTACTTC; d_call: TRBD1; cdr3_length: 13; v_call: TRBV6-5; clone_size: -; j_call: TRBJ2-7
cdr3_aa: CASSLGREAFF; cdr3_nt: TGTGCCAGCAGTTTGGGCAGAGAGGCTTTCTTT; d_call: -; cdr3_length: 11; v_call: TRBV28; clone_size: -; j_call: TRBJ1-1
cdr3_aa: CASSYLPGAYEQYF; cdr3_nt: TGTGCCAGCAGTTATCTCCCCGGGGCCTACGAGCAGTACTTC; d_call: -; cdr3_length: 14; v_call: TRBV6-2/TRBV6-3; clone_size: once; j_call: TRBJ2-7
cdr3_aa: CASSDPGLADEQYF; cdr3_nt: TGTGCCAGCAGTGACCCCGGACTAGCCGACGAGCAGTACTTC; d_call: TRBD2; cdr3_length: 14; v_call: TRBV6-1; clone_size: -; j_call: TRBJ2-7
cdr3_aa: CASSLTGNTEAFF; cdr3_nt: TGTGCCAGCAGTTTGACGGGGAACACTGAAGCTTTCTTT; d_call: -; cdr3_length: 13; v_call: TRBV27; clone_size: -; j_call: TRBJ1-1
cdr3_aa: CASSRAGTNQPQHF; cdr3_nt: TGCGCCAGCAGTCGGGCAGGGACTAATCAGCCCCAGCATTTT; d_call: -; cdr3_length: 14; v_call: TRBV23-1; clone_size: -; j_call: TRBJ1-5
cdr3_aa: CASSSTGGAEAFF; cdr3_nt: TGTGCCAGCAGTTCAACGGGGGGCGCTGAAGCTTTCTTT; d_call: -; cdr3_length: 13; v_call: TRBV12-3/TRBV12-4; clone_size: -; j_call: TRBJ1-1
cdr3_aa: CASSLMTGNTEAFF; cdr3_nt: TGTGCCAGCAGCTTAATGACAGGGAACACTGAAGCTTTCTTT; d_call: -; cdr3_length: 14; v_call: TRBV11-1; clone_size: -; j_call: TRBJ1-1
cdr3_aa: CASRPRLAGLSSYNEQFF; cdr3_nt: TGTGCCAGCAGACCGAGACTAGCGGGACTAAGCTCCTACAATGAGCAGTTCTTC; d_call: TRBD2; cdr3_length: 18; v_call: TRBV11-2; clone_size: -; j_call: TRBJ2-1